These 3 T cell receptor beta chains originate from one sample sequenced in a study of technical replicates of blood from a few donors. Produced via immunoSEQ multiplex PCR; TCRdb's table is partial and in-frame only. This table has some 80,000 clones, around 94% appearing once. Sequencing was done on a sample of T cells isolated from PBMCs. These receptors were obtained from a human donor in good health.

The chain carries TRBV29-1 and TRBJ2-2, with 7 bases fitting TRBD1. The trim removed 7 bases at V and 3 bases at J, leaving 11 bases unmatched. The V gene's germline CDR1 is SQVTM and CDR2 ANQGSEA. This CDR3 comprises 15 residues. CDR3 DNA: TGCAGCGCAATAAATTACGGGACAGACACCGGGGAGCTGTTTTTT. This translates into CSAINYGTDTGELFF.

The rearrangement joins TRBV9 to TRBJ2-2, with a possible D match to TRBD1 (6 bases). V lost 3 bases to trimming and J lost 7 bases, with 13 bases between them. The CDR3 is 14 amino acids. Germline V gives CDR1 SGDLS, CDR2 YYNGEE. CDR3 nucleotide sequence: TGTGCCAGCAGCGGGTCAGGGGAAGTCGGGGAGCTGTTTTTT. This sequence encodes CASSGSGEVGELFF. Complete variable domain (other parts from reference TRBV9 and TRBJ2-2): DSGVTQTPKHLITATGQRVTLRCSPRSGDLSVYWYQQSLDQGLQFLIQYYNGEERAKGNILERFSAQQFPDLHSELNLSSLELGDSALYFCASSGSGEVGELFFGEGSRLTVL.

The chain joins TRBV19 to TRBJ1-2, with D possibly TRBD1 on 5 matching bases. V gave up 7 bases and J gave up 8 bases, with 20 bases separating them. The CDR3 extends over 14 amino acids. The germline gives CDR1 LNHDA, CDR2 SQIVND (reference sequence). The CDR3 sequence: CASTLHLGGYGYTF. CDR3 sequence (DNA): TGTGCCAGTACCCTTCACCTTGGGGGGTACGGCTACACCTTC.